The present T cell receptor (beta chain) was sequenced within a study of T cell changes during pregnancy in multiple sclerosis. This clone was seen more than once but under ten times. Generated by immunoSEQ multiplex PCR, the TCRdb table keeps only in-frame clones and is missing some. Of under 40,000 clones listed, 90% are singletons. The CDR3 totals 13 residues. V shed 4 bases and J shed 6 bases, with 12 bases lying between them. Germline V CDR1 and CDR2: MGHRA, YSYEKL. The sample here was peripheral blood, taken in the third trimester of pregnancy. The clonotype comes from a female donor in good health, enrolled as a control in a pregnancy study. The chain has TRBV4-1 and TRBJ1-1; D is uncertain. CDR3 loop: CASSPPSAAEAFF. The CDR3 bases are TGCGCCAGCAGCCCTCCCTCCGCGGCTGAAGCTTTCTTT.